One sample yielded the 5 T cell receptor beta chains listed below, sequenced in a study of blood T cell repertoires in COVID-19. Assay used: immunoSEQ multiplex PCR; TCRdb lists only in-frame clones, some missing. The data contain 320,000 or so clones, 75% to 90% of them singletons. Material for sequencing was PBMCs or T cells enriched from blood (not recorded which). These receptor sequences come from a man aged 55 to 70 who had recovered from COVID-19.

The rearrangement uses TRBV10-1 and TRBJ2-3; 9 bases align to TRBD2. Germline V gives CDR1 WNHNN, CDR2 SYGVQD (reference sequence). CDR3 length: 16 residues. V lost 4 bases, J lost 0 bases, and 5 bases stayed unmatched. CDR3 sequence (DNA): TGCGCCAGCAGTGCCCTTAGCGGGAGAAGCACAGATACGCAGTATTTT. Protein product: CASSALSGRSTDTQYF.

This rearrangement joins TRBV5-4 to TRBJ2-1; TRBD2 matches at 9 bases. The CDR3 has 17 residues. The germline gives CDR1 SGHNT, CDR2 YYREEE (reference sequence). V dropped 0 bases and J dropped 9; count of bases not matched to a gene: 13. CDR3 protein: CASSLAGAGGPGGEQFF. The DNA for the CDR3 is TGTGCCAGCAGCTTGGCCGGTGCGGGAGGGCCCGGTGGTGAGCAGTTCTTC.

In DNA, the CDR3 is TGCAGCGCCCGGGACAGGGGTGGTGGCTACACCTTC. Amino acids: CSARDRGGGYTF. This chain uses TRBV29-1 with TRBJ1-2; TRBD1 aligns across 10 bases. The V segment lost 7 bases and the J segment 7 bases; nucleotides outside the gene matches: 6. CDR1 SQVTM and CDR2 ANQGSEA come from the germline V gene. The CDR3 runs to 12 residues. Complete variable domain (other parts from reference TRBV29-1 and TRBJ1-2): SAVISQKPSRDICQRGTSLTIQCQVDSQVTMMFWYRQQPGQSLTLIATANQGSEATYESGFVIDKFPISRPNLTFSTLTVSNMSPEDSSIYLCSARDRGGGYTFGSGTRLTVV.

The genes are TRBV4-2 and TRBJ2-4; D might be TRBD2 (6 bases). Looked up from germline, CDR1 is LGHNA and CDR2 is YNFKEQ. Deletions cut 4 bases from V and 3 bases from J, with 16 bases between. This CDR3 is built from 16 residues. The CDR3 nucleotides are TGTGCCAGCAGCCCCTCCCGGTGGGAGGACAAAAACATTCAGTACTTC. Residues: CASSPSRWEDKNIQYF.

The V and J genes are TRBV2 and TRBJ2-3; TRBD1 aligns across 9 bases. The CDR3 runs to 16 residues. CDR1 is SNHLY, CDR2 FYNNEI, per germline. J was trimmed by 4 bases and V by 6 bases; bases with no gene match: 11. Written as DNA, the CDR3 is TGTGCCAGCAGCCTGACGGGACAGGGAATACCAGATACGCAGTATTTT. Translating gives CASSLTGQGIPDTQYF.